One and the same sample provided the 21 T cell receptor beta chains below, sequenced in a study of shared clonotypes between healthy human individuals. Sequenced by immunoSEQ multiplex PCR; TCRdb stores in-frame clones only, minus some. Of about 2,500,000 clones detected, more than 80% appear once; the ten largest clones hold 0.13% to 0.15%. The source material was naive CD4+ T cells sorted from blood. Subset in this sample: CD45RA+ positively selected. Receptors originate from a man between 18 and 35 years old in good health.

The chain is built from TRBV7-9 and TRBJ2-4; TRBD2 matches 9 bases. V was pared by 9 bases and J by 0 bases, with 15 bases of the junction left unmatched. The CDR3 extends over 18 amino acids. Per the germline V gene, CDR1 is SEHNR and CDR2 is FQNEAQ (reference sequence). The CDR3 DNA is TGTGCCAGTTCTCCCCTGACTAGCGGAGTCCTAGCCAAAAACATTCAGTACTTC. This gives the protein CASSPLTSGVLAKNIQYF.

This chain links TRBV28 with TRBJ1-1, with TRBD1 as a possible D gene (5 bases). The V end lost 5 bases, the J end lost 4 bases, and 17 bases lay between the germline ends. The V gene's germline CDR1 is MDHEN and CDR2 SYDVKM. The CDR3 extends over 15 amino acids. CDR3 amino acids: CASSPRGQGVTEAFF. In DNA form, the CDR3 reads TGTGCCAGCAGTCCCCGGGGTCAGGGTGTCACTGAAGCTTTCTTT.

The chain has TRBV30 and TRBJ1-4; D ambiguous. Germline V gives CDR1 GTSNPN, CDR2 SVGIG (reference sequence). The V end lost 0 bases, the J end lost 7 bases, and 6 bases lay between the germline ends. CDR3 length: 12 amino acids. The CDR3 DNA reads TGTGCCTGGAGTGTAGGACGTGAAAAACTGTTTTTT. The encoded protein is CAWSVGREKLFF.

This rearrangement joins TRBV10-1 to TRBJ2-2; possible D gene TRBD2, 5 bases. This CDR3 is 16 amino acids long. The ends were cut back, 4 bases at V and 6 bases at J, with 18 bases in the middle. CDR1 is WNHNN, CDR2 SYGVQD, per germline (reference sequence). The CDR3 DNA reads as TGCGCCAGCAGTGGTACGGGTTCCAAAGCGGCCGGGGAGCTGTTTTTT. The encoded protein is CASSGTGSKAAGELFF.

This clone appeared a single time. The V call is TRBV10-1, the J call TRBJ2-1; 8 bases are a match to TRBD2. CDR3 size: 16 residues. Germline V CDR1 and CDR2: WNHNN, SYGVQD (reference sequence). With 5 bases clipped from V and 6 bases from J, the junction kept 12 bases outside the gene matches. The CDR3 bases are TGCGCCAGCAGTCCGAGTGAGGCTAGCGGGTTCAATGAGCAGTTCTTC. Protein: CASSPSEASGFNEQFF.

CDR3: CASSLSAGGSYNEQFF. CDR3 in DNA: TGTGCCAGCAGCTTATCGGCGGGGGGGTCCTACAATGAGCAGTTCTTC. This chain uses TRBV7-2 with TRBJ2-1; 9 nucleotides match TRBD2. Germline V lookup: CDR1 SGHTA, CDR2 FQGNSA. This CDR3 has 16 residues. V trimming: 2 bases; J trimming: 1 base; junction bases outside the gene matches: 3.

The chain recombines TRBV11-2 with TRBJ2-3; D tentatively reads TRBD1 or TRBD2 (6 bases each). V was cut by 9 bases and J by 8 bases, with 21 bases left in between. Germline loops: CDR1 SGHAT, CDR2 FQNNGV. The CDR3 totals 14 residues. The CDR3: CASAKGGAEGTQYF. DNA of the CDR3: TGTGCCAGTGCCAAGGGGGGTGCGGAAGGTACGCAGTATTTT.

This chain connects TRBV27 to TRBJ2-4; TRBD2 agrees at 8 bases. CDR1 MNHEY and CDR2 SMNVEV come from the germline V gene (reference sequence). The CDR3 contains 15 residues. Trimming removed 6 bases from V and 0 bases from J; junction bases left unmatched: 4. The CDR3 loop reads CASRYSGVAKNIQYF. CDR3 nucleotide sequence: TGTGCCAGCAGGTATAGCGGGGTAGCCAAAAACATTCAGTACTTC.

The chain employs TRBV15 and TRBJ2-3; TRBD2 is a possible D gene (7 bases). The CDR3 contains 16 residues. Germline CDR1 and CDR2: LNHNV and YYDKDF (reference sequence). Between the trimmed V and J ends, which lost 3 bases and 5 bases, there was a span of 18 bases. CDR3 sequence: CATSSRGRANKDTQYF. The CDR3 nucleotides are TGTGCCACCAGCAGTAGGGGGAGGGCCAATAAAGATACGCAGTATTTT.

The CDR3 sequence: CATRFSLAGGGTDTQYF. DNA of the CDR3: TGTGCCACCAGATTCTCACTAGCGGGGGGAGGTACAGATACGCAGTATTTT. V is TRBV15 and J is TRBJ2-3; 12 bases agree with TRBD2. In germline, CDR1 is LNHNV, CDR2 YYDKDF (reference sequence). Germline trimming cut 6 bases from V and 3 bases from J; bases unmatched to any gene: 10. There are 17 residues in the CDR3.

This chain joins TRBV5-8 and TRBJ1-4, with D possibly matching TRBD1 (6 bases). Looked up from germline, CDR1 is SGHTS and CDR2 is YDEGEE. The CDR3 is made up of 13 amino acids. Trimming removed 7 bases at V and 2 bases at J, with 9 bases between. The CDR3 DNA follows: TGTGCCAGCGGGACAAGGACTAATGAAAAACTGTTTTTT. Protein: CASGTRTNEKLFF.

The rearrangement uses TRBV11-2 and TRBJ1-1; no definite D call. Germline CDR1 SGHAT, CDR2 FQNNGV. The CDR3 has 15 amino acids. V was trimmed by 10 bases and J by 0 bases, leaving 18 bases between them. CDR3 bases: TGTGCCACCTCGCAGCGCTTCAGCGTGAACACTGAAGCTTTCTTT. It codes for CATSQRFSVNTEAFF.

The rearrangement links TRBV28 to TRBJ2-5, with D unclear. Germline loops: CDR1 MDHEN, CDR2 SYDVKM. The CDR3 has 12 residues. Trimming shortened V by 7 bases and J by 7 bases, and 13 bases separated the two germline ends. The CDR3 here is CASNALAGTQYF. CDR3 nucleotide sequence: TGTGCCAGCAACGCGCTCGCCGGGACCCAGTACTTC. The variable domain in full, with the rest retrieved from reference TRBV28 and TRBJ2-5, is DVKVTQSSRYLVKRTGEKVFLECVQDMDHENMFWYRQDPGLGLRLIYFSYDVKMKEKGDIPEGYSVSREKKERFSLILESASTNQTSMYLCASNALAGTQYFGPGTRLLVL.

For this clone: At the DNA level, this CDR3 is encoded by other sequences in the same sample as well. The chain recombines TRBV5-4 with TRBJ2-3, with D possibly matching TRBD1 (5 bases). V dropped 4 bases and J dropped 6 bases, with 15 bases sitting between them. Germline V gene sequence: CDR1 SGHNT, CDR2 YYREEE (reference sequence). This CDR3 comprises 14 residues. DNA for the CDR3: TGTGCCAGCAGCCTGGACCCTGGGGCTGATACGCAGTATTTT. Residues: CASSLDPGADTQYF.

The chain recombines TRBV7-6 with TRBJ1-5; no clear D. The V end lost 5 bases, the J end lost 0 bases, and 14 bases lay between the germline ends. The V gene's germline CDR1 is SGHVS and CDR2 FNYEAQ. The CDR3 is 16 amino acids. The CDR3 is CASSLWAVYSNQPQHF. CDR3 nucleotide sequence: TGTGCCAGCAGCCTGTGGGCCGTCTATAGCAATCAGCCCCAGCATTTT.

This clone was picked up a small number of times. The V gene is TRBV6-5, the J gene TRBJ1-2; D is uncertain. Germline assignment: CDR1 MNHEY and CDR2 SVGAGI. Trimming shortened V by 2 bases and J by 4 bases, and 8 bases separated the two germline ends. The CDR3 length is 13 residues. Here the CDR3 DNA reads TGTGCCAGCAGTTACGGTCACGGCTATGGCTACACCTTC. Translation: CASSYGHGYGYTF.

The V gene is TRBV28, the J gene TRBJ2-3; 7 bases agree with TRBD1. The CDR3 runs 14 residues. The J segment lost 4 bases and the V segment lost 4 bases, leaving 5 bases of the junction unmatched. The germline gives CDR1 MDHEN, CDR2 SYDVKM. The CDR3 nucleotides read TGTGCCAGCAGTTCGGGACAGTCCCCAGATACGCAGTATTTT. It is translated as CASSSGQSPDTQYF.

V is TRBV6-1 and J is TRBJ2-7; D not resolved. The germline V gene encodes CDR1 MNHNS and CDR2 SASEGT. Trimming took 1 base from V and 4 from J, leaving 11 bases between them. The CDR3 contains 14 residues. The CDR3 nucleotides are TGTGCCAGCAGTGAAGTGGGCCTAGATTACGAGCAGTACTTC. Protein: CASSEVGLDYEQYF.

A single count supports this clone. The chain uses TRBV28 and TRBJ1-2; a weak D match, TRBD1 (5 bases). Trimming pared 5 bases from V and 4 bases from J, leaving 17 bases between. The CDR3 is made up of 15 amino acids. The germline gives CDR1 MDHEN, CDR2 SYDVKM. In nucleotides, the CDR3 is TGTGCCAGCAGTCCGGGGGGGGTATGGCGCTATGGCTACACCTTC. This translates into CASSPGGVWRYGYTF.

The chain is built from TRBV19 and TRBJ2-2; D not resolved. Germline CDR1 reads LNHDA; CDR2 reads SQIVND (reference sequence). V was clipped by 3 bases and J by 3 bases, with 14 bases between them. The CDR3 is made up of 16 amino acids. This CDR3 is CASSIWVGRHTGELFF. As DNA, the CDR3 is TGTGCCAGTAGTATTTGGGTAGGGCGTCACACCGGGGAGCTGTTTTTT.

The chain couples TRBV28 to TRBJ2-3, with unresolved D. Germline assignment: CDR1 MDHEN and CDR2 SYDVKM. The CDR3 totals 13 residues. V lost 7 bases to trimming and J lost 2 bases, with 10 bases between them. The CDR3: CASTLGATDTQYF. The CDR3 region has the DNA TGTGCCAGCACGCTAGGAGCCACAGATACGCAGTATTTT. The variable domain in full, with the rest retrieved from reference TRBV28 and TRBJ2-3, is DVKVTQSSRYLVKRTGEKVFLECVQDMDHENMFWYRQDPGLGLRLIYFSYDVKMKEKGDIPEGYSVSREKKERFSLILESASTNQTSMYLCASTLGATDTQYFGPGTRLTVL.